The present T cell receptor beta chain was sequenced within a study of regulatory dendritic cells for organ transplantation. Libraries were prepared by immunoSEQ multiplex PCR; TCRdb keeps only in-frame clonotypes and omits some of them. This table has over 20,000 clones, roughly 85% appearing once. The germline V and J ends were trimmed by 4 bases and 4 bases, with 13 bases remaining between them. The CDR3 totals 13 residues. Germline V gives CDR1 SQVTM, CDR2 ANQGSEA. CFSE-labeled sorted T cells met regulatory or mature dendritic cells for 4 to 6 days. In the case of this clone: The target antigen is unknown.

Material for sequencing was naive CD4+ T cells from blood cultured with regulatory dendritic cells. This sample's subset: CD45RA+ naive T cells. The TCR originated in a human donor in good health. The chain is built from TRBV29-1 and TRBJ1-2; a possible D gene is TRBD1 (5 bases). The CDR3, as DNA: TGCAGCGTTGCGTTGACAGTCACCTATGGCTACACCTTC. It is translated as CSVALTVTYGYTF.